A single sample is the source of the 32 T cell receptor beta chains below, sequenced in a study of blood T cell repertoires in COVID-19. The data were produced by immunoSEQ multiplex PCR, yet TCRdb's version contains in-frame clones alone and is incomplete. The sample yields 250,000 to 350,000 clones, more than 80% seen once. Specimen: peripheral blood. The receptor source for this set is a woman aged 25-40 years with active or convalescent COVID-19.

The rearrangement links TRBV7-9 to TRBJ1-2; 8 bases fit TRBD1. This CDR3 contains 14 residues. Germline trimming cut 5 bases from V and 2 bases from J; bases unmatched to any gene: 4. Germline V gene data show CDR1 as SEHNR and CDR2 as FQNEAQ (reference sequence). The CDR3 here is CASSKDRVNYGYTF. Written as DNA, the CDR3 is TGTGCCAGCAGCAAGGACAGGGTGAACTATGGCTACACCTTC.

The V and J genes are TRBV5-1 and TRBJ2-2; 8 nucleotides match TRBD2. The V gene end was trimmed by 0 bases and the J gene end by 7 bases; junction bases not matched to a gene: 5. Germline V gene lookup returns CDR1 SGHRS and CDR2 YFSETQ. The CDR3 is 15 residues long. CDR3 protein: CASSLAGGDHGELFF. CDR3 nucleotide sequence: TGCGCCAGCAGCTTGGCCGGGGGGGATCACGGGGAGCTGTTTTTT. Drawing the rest from reference TRBV5-1 and TRBJ2-2, the complete variable domain is KAGVTQTPRYLIKTRGQQVTLSCSPISGHRSVSWYQQTPGQGLQFLFEYFSETQRNKGNFPGRFSGRQFSNSRSEMNVSTLELGDSALYLCASSLAGGDHGELFFGEGSRLTVL.

The chain has TRBV19 and TRBJ1-1; a possible D gene is TRBD1 (6 bases). Germline V CDR1 and CDR2: LNHDA, SQIVND (reference sequence). The CDR3 totals 17 residues. V was cut by 4 bases and J by 2 bases, with 20 bases left in between. The CDR3: CASSTNRDTRKNTEAFF. CDR3 bases: TGTGCCAGTAGTACCAACCGGGACACCCGAAAAAACACTGAAGCTTTCTTT.

The CDR3 loop is CASSLIRNTEAFF. The DNA of the CDR3 is TGTGCCAGCAGTTTAATCAGGAACACTGAAGCTTTCTTT. The V and J genes are TRBV27 and TRBJ1-1; D call uncertain. The germline V gene has CDR1 MNHEY and CDR2 SMNVEV (reference sequence). There are 13 residues in the CDR3. Trimming pared 2 bases from V and 1 base from J, leaving 5 bases between.

This chain uses TRBV2 with TRBJ1-4; a possible D gene is TRBD1 (5 bases). There are 15 residues in the CDR3. V was cut by 6 bases and J by 2 bases, with 13 bases left in between. The V gene's germline CDR1 is SNHLY and CDR2 FYNNEI. CDR3 loop: CASRARGFTNEKLFF. CDR3 coding DNA: TGTGCCAGCAGAGCTCGGGGGTTCACTAATGAAAAACTGTTTTTT.

The J gene is TRBJ2-2, the V gene TRBV11-3; 7 positions agree with TRBD1. This CDR3 comprises 16 residues. CDR1 SGHNT and CDR2 YENEEA come from the germline V gene. The V segment lost 5 bases and the J segment 5 bases; nucleotides outside the gene matches: 11. The CDR3 here is CASSLPTGRETGELFF. The CDR3 bases are TGTGCCAGCAGCCTTCCGACAGGGAGAGAAACCGGGGAGCTGTTTTTT.

The J gene is TRBJ2-3, the V gene TRBV6-2 or TRBV6-3, with TRBD2 matching over 7 bases. From germline, CDR1 is MNHEY and CDR2 SVGEGT. The CDR3 extends over 15 amino acids. J lost 7 bases, V lost 5 bases, and 12 bases had no gene match. The CDR3 coding sequence is TGTGCCAGCAGTAGCCGGGCGGGGGTAACGTATACGCAGTATTTT. Translated: CASSSRAGVTYTQYF.

This clone was detected only a few times. This sequence joins TRBV5-5 and TRBJ1-1, with 7 bases identical to TRBD1. CDR1 and CDR2 from the germline V gene are SGHKS and YYEKEE (reference sequence). V gave up 4 bases and J gave up 0 bases; unmatched junction bases: 15. This CDR3 is built from 18 residues. CDR3 in DNA: TGTGCCAGCAGCCTCCGGACAGGTAGCCTCGTCATGAACACTGAAGCTTTCTTT. This gives the protein CASSLRTGSLVMNTEAFF.

V and J are TRBV3-1 (or the pseudogene TRBV3-2) and TRBJ2-3, with 13 bases aligning to TRBD2. V lost 4 bases to trimming and J lost 1 base; unmatched junction nucleotides: 11. There are 19 residues in the CDR3. Germline assignment: CDR1 LGHDT and CDR2 YNNKEL (reference sequence). The CDR3 sequence is CASSPSTSGGYFGTDTQYF. The CDR3 region has the DNA TGTGCCAGCAGCCCCTCGACTAGCGGGGGGTACTTTGGCACAGATACGCAGTATTTT.

The V and J genes are TRBV24-1 and TRBJ2-5, with 10 positions matching TRBD1. The CDR3 loop spans 17 amino acids. CDR1 and CDR2 from the germline V gene are KGHDR and SFDVKD. The V segment lost 0 bases and the J segment 5 bases; nucleotides outside the gene matches: 8. The DNA for the CDR3 is TGTGCCACCAGTGATTTGCGAGGAGGGACAGGGGAGGAGACCCAGTACTTC. Translation gives CATSDLRGGTGEETQYF.

This clone came up a few times. The chain recombines TRBV4-1 with TRBJ1-2; tentative D call: TRBD1 (6 bases). V was pared by 3 bases and J by 8 bases, with 19 bases between. Per the germline V gene, CDR1 is MGHRA and CDR2 is YSYEKL. This CDR3 comprises 15 residues. CDR3 protein: CASSQNLGQHRGYTF. The CDR3 DNA follows: TGCGCCAGCAGCCAGAATTTAGGACAGCACAGGGGCTACACCTTC.

This sequence joins TRBV13 and TRBJ1-1; D unresolved. The CDR3 runs 13 residues. Trimming cost V 5 bases and J 1 base, with 8 bases left between them. Germline V gene sequence: CDR1 PRHDT, CDR2 FYEKMQ (reference sequence). The DNA of the CDR3 is TGTGCCAGCAGCCTAAACCGGAACACTGAAGCTTTCTTT. This sequence encodes CASSLNRNTEAFF.

With regard to this clone: This same CDR3 is encoded by further DNA sequences in the sample. The rearrangement links TRBV5-1 to TRBJ1-1; 8 nucleotides agree with TRBD1. Germline trimming cut 3 bases from V and 5 bases from J; bases unmatched to any gene: 6. The CDR3 runs to 14 residues. Per germline, CDR1 SGHRS and CDR2 YFSETQ. CDR3 sequence reads: CASSSDRVGTEAFF. DNA for the CDR3: TGCGCCAGCAGCTCGGACAGGGTTGGTACTGAAGCTTTCTTT.

In the case of this clone: Distinct nucleotide sequences in the sample also encode this CDR3. The V and J genes are TRBV30 and TRBJ2-3, with D tentatively TRBD2 (7 bases). Trimming left V 4 bases short and J 0 bases short, with 14 bases between. This CDR3 spans 15 amino acids. Germline CDR1 reads GTSNPN; CDR2 reads SVGIG (reference sequence). The CDR3 region has the DNA TGTGCCTGGACTAAGGGGGGGGGAAGCACAGATACGCAGTATTTT. Encoded protein: CAWTKGGGSTDTQYF.

V and J are TRBV6-1 and TRBJ1-2; perhaps TRBD1 as D (5 bases). Germline assignment: CDR1 MNHNS and CDR2 SASEGT. With 3 bases removed from V and 7 bases from J, the gap between germline ends came to 12 bases. CDR3 length: 13 amino acids. CDR3 protein: CASSDTDRFGYTF. CDR3 nucleotides: TGTGCCAGCAGTGACACCGACAGATTTGGCTACACCTTC.

DNA for the CDR3: TGCGCCAGCAGTCACTTGGTCGGCAGGGGCAACCTCCATCGCAATCAGCCCCAGCATTTT. This translates into CASSHLVGRGNLHRNQPQHF. The chain carries TRBV23-1 and TRBJ1-5, with D possibly being TRBD1 (6 bases). TRBV23-1 belongs to the ORF category, with a function that is uncertain. V was pared by 3 bases and J by 2 bases, with 26 bases between. The CDR3 extends over 20 amino acids.

V and J are TRBV6-1 and TRBJ2-2; the match to TRBD1 covers 7 bases. The CDR3 totals 14 residues. Trimming removed 5 bases from V and 6 bases from J; junction bases left unmatched: 6. The germline gives CDR1 MNHNS, CDR2 SASEGT. CDR3 sequence: CASSLGDRAGELFF. The CDR3 nucleotides read TGTGCCAGCAGTCTAGGTGACAGGGCCGGGGAGCTGTTTTTT.

The sample holds one count of this clone. The V gene is TRBV9, the J gene TRBJ1-2; D is unclear. V lost 8 bases to trimming and J lost 8 bases, with 10 bases between them. Germline CDR1 reads SGDLS; CDR2 reads YYNGEE. This CDR3 region has 10 residues. CDR3 in DNA: TGTGCCAGTGCGGGTCAGGGCTACACCTTC. Translation: CASAGQGYTF.

V and J are TRBV2 and TRBJ1-2, with D perhaps TRBD1 (6 bases). Per germline, CDR1 SNHLY and CDR2 FYNNEI. V dropped 4 bases and J dropped 3 bases, with 12 bases sitting between them. This CDR3 region has 14 residues. CDR3: CASSGGGKHYGYTF. The DNA of the CDR3 is TGTGCCAGCAGTGGAGGGGGAAAGCACTATGGCTACACCTTC.

This clone was counted a single time. The chain uses TRBV24-1 and TRBJ2-3, with TRBD1 identical over 9 bases. This CDR3 region has 13 residues. Germline loops: CDR1 KGHDR, CDR2 SFDVKD. V shed 9 bases and J 4 bases; nucleotides not matched to a gene: 4. The CDR3 region has the DNA TGTGCCACCCTTCGGACAGGGGCAGATACGCAGTATTTT. Amino acids: CATLRTGADTQYF.

V is TRBV9 and J is TRBJ1-2, with D possibly TRBD1 on 5 matching bases. In germline, CDR1 is SGDLS, CDR2 YYNGEE. V was clipped by 4 bases and J by 3 bases, with 7 bases between them. The CDR3 is made up of 12 amino acids. The CDR3 DNA follows: TGTGCCAGCAGCCAGGGCGACTATGGCTACACCTTC. This sequence encodes CASSQGDYGYTF.

The chain recombines TRBV7-2 with TRBJ1-2; possible D gene TRBD1, 6 bases. Per germline, CDR1 SGHTA and CDR2 FQGNSA. V lost 8 bases to trimming and J lost 6 bases, with 16 bases between them. The CDR3 consists of 13 residues. CDR3 amino acids: CASGITGPNGYTF. CDR3 DNA: TGTGCCAGCGGAATAACAGGGCCAAATGGCTACACCTTC.

The V gene is TRBV14, the J gene TRBJ2-5, with 9 bases aligning to TRBD1. CDR1 is SGHDN and CDR2 is FVKESK in the germline V gene. The CDR3 spans 16 residues. Germline trimming cut 3 bases from V and 4 bases from J; bases unmatched to any gene: 9. CDR3 in DNA: TGTGCCAGCAGCCAGCTCCCGGGACAGGGTGGAGAGACCCAGTACTTC. This encodes CASSQLPGQGGETQYF. The whole variable domain, remainder taken from reference TRBV14 and TRBJ2-5, is EAGVTQFPSHSVIEKGQTVTLRCDPISGHDNLYWYRRVMGKEIKFLLHFVKESKQDESGMPNNRFLAERTGGTYSTLKVQPAELEDSGVYFCASSQLPGQGGETQYFGPGTRLLVL.

The chain carries TRBV5-1 and TRBJ1-4, with D unresolved. CDR1 SGHRS and CDR2 YFSETQ come from the germline V gene. The V gene lost 2 bases and the J gene lost 5 bases, with 10 bases spanning the gap. The CDR3 is made up of 14 amino acids. The chain's CDR3 is CASSFSPGNEKLFF. CDR3 nucleotide sequence: TGCGCCAGCAGCTTCTCCCCGGGGAATGAAAAACTGTTTTTT.

This chain joins TRBV18 and TRBJ2-5, with TRBD1 identical over 8 bases. This CDR3 is built from 15 residues. Germline assignment: CDR1 KGHSH and CDR2 LQKENI. V gave up 3 bases and J gave up 1 base; unmatched junction bases: 4. The CDR3 loop is CASSPWDRSQETQYF. CDR3 coding DNA: TGTGCCAGCTCACCTTGGGACAGGAGCCAAGAGACCCAGTACTTC.

This clone was seen a few times. The V call is TRBV18, the J call TRBJ1-2; TRBD1 is a possible D gene (5 bases). V was cut by 0 bases and J by 3 bases, with 8 bases left in between. Germline V gene sequence: CDR1 KGHSH, CDR2 LQKENI. The CDR3 extends over 14 amino acids. CDR3 DNA: TGTGCCAGCTCACCACCGGGGGGTTACTATGGCTACACCTTC. Translation gives CASSPPGGYYGYTF.

This clone was seen only once. The V gene is TRBV7-2, the J gene TRBJ2-1; D is uncertain. The germline V and J ends were trimmed by 7 bases and 0 bases, with 10 bases remaining between them. The CDR3 has 14 amino acids. The germline V gene encodes CDR1 SGHTA and CDR2 FQGNSA. The CDR3 reads CASKAVSSYNEQFF. The CDR3 DNA is TGTGCCAGCAAGGCGGTAAGCTCCTACAATGAGCAGTTCTTC.

This chain joins TRBV5-5 and TRBJ2-3, with 8 bases that match TRBD2. There are 16 residues in the CDR3. The trim removed 1 base at V and 1 base at J, leaving 5 bases unmatched. The germline V gene encodes CDR1 SGHKS and CDR2 YYEKEE (reference sequence). The CDR3 sequence: CASSLSGGGGTDTQYF. The CDR3 DNA sequence: TGTGCCAGCAGCTTGAGCGGGGGCGGAGGCACAGATACGCAGTATTTT. The full variable domain, with the rest looked up from reference TRBV5-5 and TRBJ2-3, is DAGVTQSPTHLIKTRGQQVTLRCSPISGHKSVSWYQQVLGQGPQFIFQYYEKEERGRGNFPDRFSARQFPNYSSELNVNALLLGDSALYLCASSLSGGGGTDTQYFGPGTRLTVL.

The V gene is TRBV19, the J gene TRBJ1-6, with D possibly TRBD1 on 5 matching bases. V lost 4 bases to trimming and J lost 8 bases, with 18 bases between them. This CDR3 is built from 16 residues. Germline CDR1 LNHDA, CDR2 SQIVND (reference sequence). CDR3 sequence: CASSRGHMDGYSPLHF. The CDR3 DNA reads as TGTGCCAGTAGTAGGGGCCACATGGACGGTTATTCACCCCTCCACTTT.

The chain uses TRBV28 and TRBJ1-3, with a tentative D call TRBD1 (6 bases). The CDR3 runs 17 residues. In germline, CDR1 is MDHEN, CDR2 SYDVKM. V lost 3 bases and J lost 3, with 18 bases in between. CDR3 DNA: TGTGCCAGCAGTTTTTGGGCAGGCACGGACAGTGGAAACACCATATATTTT. It is translated as CASSFWAGTDSGNTIYF. Complete variable domain (other parts from reference TRBV28 and TRBJ1-3): DVKVTQSSRYLVKRTGEKVFLECVQDMDHENMFWYRQDPGLGLRLIYFSYDVKMKEKGDIPEGYSVSREKKERFSLILESASTNQTSMYLCASSFWAGTDSGNTIYFGEGSWLTVV.

The genes are TRBV3-1 (or the pseudogene TRBV3-2) and TRBJ2-5, with 7 bases aligning to TRBD2. Germline CDR1 LGHDT, CDR2 YNNKEL (reference sequence). J lost 0 bases, V lost 4 bases, and 8 bases had no gene match. This CDR3 has 16 amino acids. The DNA for the CDR3 is TGTGCCAGCAGCCTACGACTAGCCGGGAACCAAGAGACCCAGTACTTC. Its translation: CASSLRLAGNQETQYF.

The J gene is TRBJ2-5, the V gene TRBV19, with D perhaps TRBD2 (7 bases). Trimming stripped 6 bases from V and 4 bases from J, with 15 bases between. This CDR3 contains 14 residues. Germline V CDR1 and CDR2: LNHDA, SQIVND (reference sequence). CDR3 loop: CASSPLGGRETQYF. The CDR3 nucleotides are TGTGCCAGTAGCCCCCTCGGGGGGCGAGAGACCCAGTACTTC.